This T cell receptor (beta chain) was found in a study of T cell responses to AZD1222 COVID-19 vaccine (dated by TCRdb to the early 2020s). Looking at the study overall: Because spike-specific TCR depth and breadth did not differ between the two schedules, AZD1222 recipients who got a second dose at roughly 4 weeks were pooled with those who got a second dose at roughly 12 weeks. A total of over 230 trial participants underwent TCR sequencing, of whom 200 to 220 had received two doses of AZD1222 and about 25 had received two doses of the MenACWY control vaccine. Trial participants were enrolled by age into subgroups of 18-55, 56-69 and 70-plus years, and around 150, 29 and 61 TCR-sequenced participants, respectively, were included in these subgroups. Results and caveats for the whole study, not just this receptor: Vaccine-associated CD4 TCRs spanned the whole spike protein, with dominant responses in regions 160-218 and 743-854. Participants were mostly white British and included more females than males, and it was suggested by the authors that clonal diversity may have been underestimated. Because no samples from the day 14 peak response were available, repertoires could be characterized only after the peak T cell response. Only six AZD1222 recipients were SARS-CoV-2 seropositive at baseline, limiting conclusions about previously exposed vaccinees. The 56-69-year group was small, and its depth increase did not reach significance, likely because of low power. Spike-specific TCR breadth and depth rose significantly after two AZD1222 doses compared with day 0 and with MenACWY recipients. Reportedly, almost half of the unique spike-specific TCRs recognized epitopes lying outside the regions that are mutated in the B.1.351 and B.1.1.7 variants.

On this clone itself: It has no known antigen specificity. Within one base of it there is no much larger clone, and no base qualities were kept.

In light of the paper, this sample's time point label describes: baseline before first vaccination. The vaccinee samples were drawn from two UK trials, COV001 and COV002, one of which was a single-blind randomized controlled phase 2/3 trial testing AZD1222 (ChAdOx1 nCoV-19) in healthy adults. For TCRbeta chain sequencing, PBMC samples from trial participants were taken at day 0 and at day 28 after the second dose. The CDR3 regions of human TCRbeta chains were analyzed by immunosequencing. In the source study's methods: Repertoire TCRs were matched against a reference library of SARS-CoV-2-specific TCRs generated with the MIRA antigen-specificity platform. Breadth was defined as the fraction of unique TCRs that were SARS-CoV-2-associated, and depth was defined as the fraction of total T cells that were SARS-CoV-2-associated. Using the MIRA data, each spike-specific TCR was assigned both to the spike region to which the TCR was reactive and to a CD4 or CD8 class. Log10-transformed breadth and depth values were compared by one-way ANOVA with Sidak's multiple comparisons tests. The immuneACCESS repertoire file appears here via TCRdb, limited to in-frame rearrangements. These files lack a portion of the clones; in checked studies, under half of the deficit traces to unresolved V genes, and the cause of the others is not known. V, J and clone size are those of that table, while D and trimming were read from the DNA. Counted in this sample were about 130,000 clones; 90% of them appeared once. The ten largest clones add up to less than 9% of the sample.

The sequenced sample was peripheral blood, obtained on day 0 of AZD1222 vaccination. This sequence originates from an adult in good health.

CDR3 reads: CATSRDRVNYGYTF. The bases read TGTGCCACCAGCAGAGACAGGGTGAACTATGGCTACACCTTC. The rearrangement joined TRBV15 to TRBJ1-2; a weak D assignment points to TRBD1 (5 bases agree). There are 14 amino acids in the CDR3, from cysteine to phenylalanine inclusive. Solely the CDR3 DNA is kept, with 42 bases framed from the first base. CDR1 and CDR2 (LNHNV, YYDKDF) derive from the germline V gene (reference sequence). V loses 0 bases of germline sequence and J loses 2 bases, and the interval between the two ends is 7 bases.